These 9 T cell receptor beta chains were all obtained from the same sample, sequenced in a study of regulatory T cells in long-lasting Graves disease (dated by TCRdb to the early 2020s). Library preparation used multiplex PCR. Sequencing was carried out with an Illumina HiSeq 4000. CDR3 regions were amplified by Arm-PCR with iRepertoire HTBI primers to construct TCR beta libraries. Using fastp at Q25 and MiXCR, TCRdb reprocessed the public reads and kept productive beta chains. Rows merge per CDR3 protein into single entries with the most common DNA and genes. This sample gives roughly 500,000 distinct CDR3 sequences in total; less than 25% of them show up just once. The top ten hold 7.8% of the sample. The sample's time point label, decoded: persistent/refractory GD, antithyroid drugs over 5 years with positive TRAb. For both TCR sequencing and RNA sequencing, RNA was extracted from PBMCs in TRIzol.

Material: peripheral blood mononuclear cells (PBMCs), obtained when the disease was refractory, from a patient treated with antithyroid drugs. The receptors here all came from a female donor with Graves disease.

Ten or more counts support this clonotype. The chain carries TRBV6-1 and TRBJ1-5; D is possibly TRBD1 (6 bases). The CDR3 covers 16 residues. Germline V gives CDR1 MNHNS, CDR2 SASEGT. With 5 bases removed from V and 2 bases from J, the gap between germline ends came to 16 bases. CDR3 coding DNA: TGTGCCAGCAGTCTCCAGGGGACGTTAGGCAATCAGCCCCAGCATTTT. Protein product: CASSLQGTLGNQPQHF.

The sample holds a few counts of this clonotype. CDR3 nucleotides: TGTGCCAGCTCACCAACGGGCAGCGGGGGCACAGATACGCAGTATTTT. Translated, it gives CASSPTGSGGTDTQYF. This chain links TRBV18 with TRBJ2-3, with TRBD2 matching over 7 bases. This CDR3 comprises 16 residues. Trimming took 2 bases from V and 1 from J; bases not matched to a gene: 6. CDR1 and CDR2 (germline): KGHSH, LQKENI. Drawing the rest from reference TRBV18 and TRBJ2-3, the complete variable domain is NAGVMQNPRHLVRRRGQEARLRCSPMKGHSHVYWYRQLPEEGLKFMVYLQKENIIDESGMPKERFSAEFPKEGPSILRIQQVVRGDSAAYFCASSPTGSGGTDTQYFGPGTRLTVL.

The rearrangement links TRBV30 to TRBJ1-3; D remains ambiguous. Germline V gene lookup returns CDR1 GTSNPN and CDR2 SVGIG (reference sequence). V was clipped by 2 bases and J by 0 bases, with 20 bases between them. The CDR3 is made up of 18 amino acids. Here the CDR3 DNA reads TGTGCCTGGAGTCGAAATTCCCCCGGGAGCTTCTCTGGAAACACCATATATTTT. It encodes CAWSRNSPGSFSGNTIYF.

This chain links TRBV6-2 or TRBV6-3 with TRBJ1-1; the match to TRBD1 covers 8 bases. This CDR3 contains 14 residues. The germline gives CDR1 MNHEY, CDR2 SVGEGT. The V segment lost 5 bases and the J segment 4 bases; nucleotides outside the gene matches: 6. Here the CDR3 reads CASSERTGSTEAFF. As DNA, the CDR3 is TGTGCCAGCAGTGAAAGGACAGGGTCCACTGAAGCTTTCTTT.

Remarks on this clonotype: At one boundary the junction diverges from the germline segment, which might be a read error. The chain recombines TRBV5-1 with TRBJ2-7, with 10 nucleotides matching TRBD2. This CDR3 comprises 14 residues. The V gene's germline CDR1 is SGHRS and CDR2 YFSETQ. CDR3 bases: TGCGCCAGCAGTGAAGCGGGAGGGCCCTACGGGCAGTACTTC. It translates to CASSEAGGPYGQYF.

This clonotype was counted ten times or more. CDR3 residues: CSASSALGNQPQHF. CDR3 DNA sequence: TGCAGTGCTAGTTCTGCCTTGGGCAATCAGCCCCAGCATTTT. This chain links TRBV20-1 with TRBJ1-5; D is unresolved. The CDR3 consists of 14 residues. Trimming took off 3 bases at V and 2 bases at J, with 11 bases between the two ends. Looked up from germline, CDR1 is DFQATT and CDR2 is SNEGSKA (reference sequence).

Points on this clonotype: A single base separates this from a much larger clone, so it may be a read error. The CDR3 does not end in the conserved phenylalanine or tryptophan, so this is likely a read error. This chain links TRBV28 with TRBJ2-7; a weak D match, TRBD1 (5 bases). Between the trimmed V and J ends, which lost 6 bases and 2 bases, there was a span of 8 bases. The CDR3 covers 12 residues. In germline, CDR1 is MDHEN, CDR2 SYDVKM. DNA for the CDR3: TGTGCCAGCAGGGCAGGGCCCTACGAGCAGTACTGC. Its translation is CASRAGPYEQYC.

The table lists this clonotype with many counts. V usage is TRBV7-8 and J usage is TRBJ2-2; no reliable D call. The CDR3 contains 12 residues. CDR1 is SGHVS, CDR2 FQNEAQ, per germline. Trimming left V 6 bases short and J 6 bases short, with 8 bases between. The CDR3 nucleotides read TGTGCCAGCAGTCCACAAGCCGGGGAGCTGTTTTTT. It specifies CASSPQAGELFF. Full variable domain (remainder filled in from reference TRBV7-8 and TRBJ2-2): GAGVSQSPRYKVAKRGQDVALRCDPISGHVSLFWYQQALGQGPEFLTYFQNEAQLDKSGLPSDRFFAERPEGSVSTLKIQRTQQEDSAVYLCASSPQAGELFFGEGSRLTVL.

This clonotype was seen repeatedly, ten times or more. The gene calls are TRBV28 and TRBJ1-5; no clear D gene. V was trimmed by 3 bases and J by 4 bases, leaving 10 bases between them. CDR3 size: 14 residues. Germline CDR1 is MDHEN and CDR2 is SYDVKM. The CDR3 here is CASSLSGENQPQHF. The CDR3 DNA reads TGTGCCAGCAGTTTGAGTGGAGAAAATCAGCCCCAGCATTTT.